The sequence of this TCR beta chain was determined in a study of blood T cell repertoires in COVID-19. Only in-frame clones appear in the TCRdb table, and some are missing; sequencing was by immunoSEQ multiplex PCR. The sample lists some 250,000 clones, roughly 89% seen once, with approximately 9% in the top ten. This CDR3 is 15 amino acids long. Per germline, CDR1 SGHRS and CDR2 YFSETQ. Trimming took 5 bases from V and 0 from J, leaving 11 bases between them. The clonotype originates from a man aged 35 to 55 who had recovered from COVID-19. Sequences were obtained from PBMCs or T cells enriched from blood (not recorded which). This chain joins TRBV5-1 and TRBJ2-2; weak D call: TRBD2 (5 bases). The CDR3 region is CASSFATTNTGELFF. As DNA, the CDR3 is TGCGCCAGCAGTTTCGCGACTACGAACACCGGGGAGCTGTTTTTT.